This TCR beta chain stems from a study of beta chain features in type 1 diabetes. Study context: All samples yielded around 98,000,000 examined sorted cells. Overall study findings and caveats: The question left open here concerned HLA type influencing TCRB rearrangement.

The germline V gene encodes CDR1 GTSNPN and CDR2 SVGIG (reference sequence). Between the trimmed V and J ends, which lost 3 bases and 2 bases, there was a span of 13 bases. This CDR3 is built from 15 residues. Reverse transcription of all isolated RNA meant that expressed TCRB transcripts were sequenced. Sequencing used immunoSEQ multiplex PCR; TCRdb keeps in-frame clones, though not all of them. The sample contains around 250,000 clones, about 26% of which appear only once. This clone was observed many times. Its target is not known. This rearrangement joins TRBV30 to TRBJ1-4, with D hard to call. Material for sequencing was central memory CD4+ T cells from blood. The receptor was derived from a man aged 25 to 40 in good health. DNA for the CDR3: TGTGCCTGGAGGGATTTATACAAGACTAATGAAAAACTGTTTTTT. It codes for CAWRDLYKTNEKLFF. Variable domain in full (rest from reference TRBV30 and TRBJ1-4): SQTIHQWPATLVQPVGSPLSLECTVEGTSNPNLYWYRQAAGRGLQLLFYSVGIGQISSEVPQNLSASRPQDRQFILSSKKLLLSDSGFYLCAWRDLYKTNEKLFFGSGTQLSVL.